Below, 10 T cell receptor beta chains from the same sample are listed, as sequenced in a study of blood T cell repertoires in COVID-19. Repertoires were generated with immunoSEQ multiplex PCR, while TCRdb's copy carries only in-frame clones and drops some. The top ten clones hold over 7.5% of a sample with roughly 240,000 clones, 85% of them seen once. Sequenced sample: PBMCs or T cells enriched from blood (not recorded which). These receptors were obtained from a woman between 50 and 59 years old with acute COVID-19.

The chain joins TRBV12-3 or TRBV12-4 to TRBJ1-1; D uncertain. The germline V and J ends were trimmed by 4 bases and 4 bases, with 7 bases remaining between them. The CDR3 extends over 12 amino acids. Written as DNA, the CDR3 is TGTGCCAGCAGTTGGGCCTCCACTGAAGCTTTCTTT. Protein: CASSWASTEAFF.

The V call is TRBV2, the J call TRBJ1-2; D possibly corresponds to TRBD1 (5 bases). Trimming removed 1 base from V and 5 bases from J, with 8 bases in between. The CDR3 sequence is 13 residues long. Germline lookup yields CDR1 SNHLY and CDR2 FYNNEI. The CDR3 region is CASSEGDWYGYTF. CDR3 nucleotides: TGTGCCAGCAGTGAAGGGGACTGGTATGGCTACACCTTC.

This clone has more than one count but fewer than ten. In the same sample, other DNA sequences code for this CDR3. The gene calls are TRBV3-1 (or the pseudogene TRBV3-2) and TRBJ1-2; no clear D. Germline V gene sequence: CDR1 LGHDT, CDR2 YNNKEL (reference sequence). The CDR3 has 12 amino acids. Trimming cost V 0 bases and J 5 bases, with 4 bases left between them. The DNA for the CDR3 is TGTGCCAGCAGCCAAGACCGTTATGGCTACACCTTC. Its translation is CASSQDRYGYTF.

The table lists this clone with a few counts. The rearrangement joins TRBV29-1 to TRBJ2-7, with TRBD2 matching over 7 bases. CDR3 length: 11 amino acids. Germline assignment: CDR1 SQVTM and CDR2 ANQGSEA. V gave up 3 bases and J gave up 6 bases; unmatched junction bases: 2. CDR3 sequence (DNA): TGCAGCGTTGAGGGAGGGACCGAGCAGTACTTC. Its protein product is CSVEGGTEQYF.

The chain has TRBV6-5 and TRBJ1-1; a weak D match, TRBD1 (6 bases). V shed 8 bases and J shed 4 bases, with 17 bases lying between them. CDR3 length equals 14 residues. Germline CDR1 reads MNHEY; CDR2 reads SVGAGI. CDR3 protein: CASVRPGHTTEAFF. In nucleotides, the CDR3 is TGTGCCAGCGTCCGACCGGGACACACCACTGAAGCTTTCTTT.

J is TRBJ1-1 and V is TRBV10-1; D is uncertain. The V end was cut by 3 bases, the J end by 4 bases, with 9 bases between. Germline V gene lookup returns CDR1 WNHNN and CDR2 SYGVQD (reference sequence). The CDR3 spans 13 residues. CDR3 in DNA: TGCGCCAGCAGTGAAGAGGGAGGCACTGAAGCTTTCTTT. Translation: CASSEEGGTEAFF.

This chain links TRBV10-3 with TRBJ1-1; 8 positions match TRBD1. The CDR3 has 14 amino acids. V dropped 6 bases and J dropped 1; count of bases not matched to a gene: 4. Germline CDR1 reads ENHRY; CDR2 reads SYGVKD. This CDR3 is CAIRGQDGNTEAFF. CDR3 sequence (DNA): TGTGCCATCAGGGGACAGGACGGGAACACTGAAGCTTTCTTT.

V and J are TRBV5-5 and TRBJ1-4; D gene ambiguous. CDR3 length equals 15 residues. Trimming removed 1 base at V and 0 bases at J, with 7 bases between. Germline V CDR1 and CDR2: SGHKS, YYEKEE (reference sequence). CDR3 in amino acids: CASSLSGTTNEKLFF. In nucleotides, the CDR3 is TGTGCCAGCAGCTTGTCCGGGACAACTAATGAAAAACTGTTTTTT.

This clone was counted once. This chain connects TRBV21-1 to TRBJ2-7; TRBD1 was called by the table and not checked on the DNA. TRBV21-1 constitutes a pseudogene. This CDR3 spans 14 amino acids. CDR3 bases: TGTGCCAGCAGCAGGGACAGGAATACCTACGAGCAGTACTTC. This sequence encodes CASSRDRNTYEQYF.

The chain links TRBV15 to TRBJ2-7, with TRBD1 matching over 11 bases. V was clipped by 4 bases and J by 4 bases; unmatched bases: 6. There are 15 residues in the CDR3. Germline assignment: CDR1 LNHNV and CDR2 YYDKDF (reference sequence). The CDR3 DNA follows: TGTGCCACCAGCAAGGCCGGGACAGGGGGATACGAGCAGTACTTC. This gives the protein CATSKAGTGGYEQYF.